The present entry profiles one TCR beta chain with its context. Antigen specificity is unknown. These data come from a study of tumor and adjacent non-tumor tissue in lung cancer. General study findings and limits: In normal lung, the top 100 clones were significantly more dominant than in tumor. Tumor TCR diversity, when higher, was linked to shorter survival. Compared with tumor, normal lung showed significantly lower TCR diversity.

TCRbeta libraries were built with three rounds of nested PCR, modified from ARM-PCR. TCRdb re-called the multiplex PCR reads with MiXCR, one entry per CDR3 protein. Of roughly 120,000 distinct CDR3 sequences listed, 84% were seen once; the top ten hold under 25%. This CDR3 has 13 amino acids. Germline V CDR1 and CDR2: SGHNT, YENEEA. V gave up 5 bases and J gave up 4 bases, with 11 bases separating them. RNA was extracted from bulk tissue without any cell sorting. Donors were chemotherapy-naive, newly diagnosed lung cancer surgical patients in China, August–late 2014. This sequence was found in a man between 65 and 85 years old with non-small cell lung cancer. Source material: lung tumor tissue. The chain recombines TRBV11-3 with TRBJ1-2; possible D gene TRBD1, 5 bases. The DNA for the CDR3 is TGTGCCAGCAGCCCGGGACGTAGCTATGGCTACACCTTC. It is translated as CASSPGRSYGYTF.